The 16 T cell receptor beta chains below come from one sample, sequenced in a study of blood T cell repertoires in COVID-19. Clones were sequenced by immunoSEQ multiplex PCR, and TCRdb holds only the in-frame ones, with some missing. The data show roughly 200,000 clones, with about 84% seen just once and about 6% held by the top ten. Sequenced material: PBMCs or T cells enriched from blood (not recorded which). The origin of the receptors is a middle-aged man with acute COVID-19.

This clone was picked up a small number of times. The chain joins TRBV30 to TRBJ1-3; TRBD1 is a possible D gene (5 bases). Germline V CDR1 and CDR2: GTSNPN, SVGIG (reference sequence). V was trimmed by 0 bases and J by 3 bases, leaving 12 bases between them. The CDR3 sequence is 15 residues long. CDR3 in amino acids: CAWSVGLGDGNTIYF. CDR3 nucleotide sequence: TGTGCCTGGAGTGTTGGGCTAGGGGATGGAAACACCATATATTTT.

The chain couples TRBV28 to TRBJ2-2; D is uncertain. The CDR3 covers 11 residues. V dropped 2 bases and J dropped 15 bases, with 10 bases sitting between them. Germline V gene data show CDR1 as MDHEN and CDR2 as SYDVKM. The CDR3 sequence is CASSLGSGVFF. As DNA, the CDR3 is TGTGCCAGCAGTTTAGGATCAGGCGTGTTTTTT.

CDR3 region: CASRTGGVDTQYF. As DNA, the CDR3 is TGTGCCAGTAGGACAGGGGGCGTAGATACGCAGTATTTT. The chain joins TRBV6-5 to TRBJ2-3; 11 bases match TRBD1. Germline V lookup: CDR1 MNHEY, CDR2 SVGAGI. V dropped 9 bases and J dropped 5; count of bases not matched to a gene: 4. This CDR3 is built from 13 residues.

This clone occurred a few times. The CDR3 DNA reads as TGTGCCAGCAGCTTATTAAATCAGCCCCAGCATTTT. Encoded protein: CASSLLNQPQHF. The chain links TRBV5-6 to TRBJ1-5; D is ambiguous. V was cut by 2 bases and J by 4 bases, with 4 bases left in between. The CDR3 loop spans 12 amino acids. The germline V gene encodes CDR1 SGHDT and CDR2 YYEEEE.

This chain links TRBV19 with TRBJ2-2, with 8 nucleotides matching TRBD2. Germline CDR1 is LNHDA and CDR2 is SQIVND (reference sequence). The V segment lost 5 bases and the J segment 5 bases; nucleotides outside the gene matches: 10. The CDR3 is 16 amino acids. Written as DNA, the CDR3 is TGTGCCAGTAGTTACCCCCGGGGGGGGCAAACCGGGGAGCTGTTTTTT. The encoded protein is CASSYPRGGQTGELFF. Full variable domain (rest looked up from reference TRBV19 and TRBJ2-2): DGGITQSPKYLFRKEGQNVTLSCEQNLNHDAMYWYRQDPGQGLRLIYYSQIVNDFQKGDIAEGYSVSREKKESFPLTVTSAQKNPTAFYLCASSYPRGGQTGELFFGEGSRLTVL.

The chain carries TRBV4-3 and TRBJ1-3; D is possibly TRBD1 (5 bases). Germline V CDR1 and CDR2: LGHNA, YSLEER. CDR3 size: 16 residues. The V end lost 1 base, the J end lost 4 bases, and 14 bases lay between the germline ends. The CDR3 protein is CASSQALSRGGNTIYF. The CDR3 DNA reads as TGCGCCAGCAGCCAAGCTCTATCTCGGGGGGGAAACACCATATATTTT.

The CDR3 DNA follows: TGTGCCAGCAGCCCCCCTGACCTAGCGGCCCAAGAGACCCAGTACTTC. Amino acid sequence: CASSPPDLAAQETQYF. The J gene is TRBJ2-5, the V gene TRBV9; 7 bases are shared with TRBD2. The V segment lost 4 bases and the J segment 1 base; nucleotides outside the gene matches: 10. Germline CDR1 reads SGDLS; CDR2 reads YYNGEE. The CDR3 extends over 16 amino acids. Combining the CDR3 with reference TRBV9 and TRBJ2-5 gives the whole variable domain DSGVTQTPKHLITATGQRVTLRCSPRSGDLSVYWYQQSLDQGLQFLIQYYNGEERAKGNILERFSAQQFPDLHSELNLSSLELGDSALYFCASSPPDLAAQETQYFGPGTRLLVL.

This sequence joins TRBV6-2 or TRBV6-3 and TRBJ2-5; D remains ambiguous. CDR1 and CDR2 (germline): MNHEY, SVGEGT. The CDR3 extends over 14 amino acids. Trimming took 4 bases from V and 5 from J, leaving 14 bases between them. The DNA of the CDR3 is TGTGCCAGCAGTTTGGTAGCTCCTGGGGAGACCCAGTACTTC. Its protein is CASSLVAPGETQYF.

In its sample, this clone was seen once. This chain joins TRBV6-2 or TRBV6-3 and TRBJ2-4, with TRBD2 matching over 12 bases. The CDR3 spans 16 residues. With 2 bases clipped from V and 9 bases from J, the junction kept 8 bases outside the gene matches. Germline-derived CDR1 and CDR2 are MNHEY and SVGEGT. CDR3 in amino acids: CASSYTASGRASIQYF. The CDR3 nucleotides read TGTGCCAGCAGTTACACGGCTAGCGGGAGGGCTAGCATTCAGTACTTC.

This chain connects TRBV12-3 or TRBV12-4 to TRBJ1-2, with a weak D call TRBD1 (6 bases). The CDR3 runs 13 residues. Trimming took 5 bases from V and 2 from J, leaving 9 bases between them. The CDR3 region is CASSPGGNYGYTF. The DNA of the CDR3 is TGTGCCAGCAGTCCGGGGGGCAACTATGGCTACACCTTC.

This chain joins TRBV27 and TRBJ1-5; TRBD1 matches at 7 bases. The V segment lost 3 bases and the J segment 8 bases; nucleotides outside the gene matches: 4. This CDR3 has 13 amino acids. The V gene's germline CDR1 is MNHEY and CDR2 SMNVEV (reference sequence). The CDR3 DNA reads TGTGCCAGCAGTTTGAACAGGGGAGAGCCCCAGCATTTT. It codes for CASSLNRGEPQHF.

The table lists this clone with a few counts. J is TRBJ2-2 and V is TRBV5-1; 9 nucleotides align to TRBD2. CDR1 is SGHRS, CDR2 YFSETQ, per germline. The J segment lost 1 base and the V segment lost 7 bases, leaving 2 bases of the junction unmatched. CDR3 size: 14 residues. The CDR3 DNA is TGCGCCAGCCATAGCGGGAGGAACACCGGGGAGCTGTTTTTT. It codes for CASHSGRNTGELFF. Combining the CDR3 with reference TRBV5-1 and TRBJ2-2 gives the whole variable domain KAGVTQTPRYLIKTRGQQVTLSCSPISGHRSVSWYQQTPGQGLQFLFEYFSETQRNKGNFPGRFSGRQFSNSRSEMNVSTLELGDSALYLCASHSGRNTGELFFGEGSRLTVL.

V gene TRBV6-5 combines with J gene TRBJ2-1; 7 positions agree with TRBD2. CDR1 MNHEY and CDR2 SVGAGI come from the germline V gene. V was clipped by 2 bases and J by 9 bases; unmatched bases: 10. This CDR3 is built from 15 residues. CDR3 nucleotides: TGTGCCAGCAGTTACAGGGCGGGAGCGTTTGGTGAGCAGTTCTTC. Translating it yields CASSYRAGAFGEQFF.

The gene calls are TRBV7-2 and TRBJ1-1, with a possible D match to TRBD1 (6 bases). The CDR3 sequence is 12 residues long. V was trimmed by 2 bases and J by 6 bases, leaving 7 bases between them. Germline CDR1 reads SGHTA; CDR2 reads FQGNSA. CDR3 sequence reads: CASSLSGAEAFF. The CDR3 nucleotides read TGTGCCAGCAGCTTATCAGGGGCTGAAGCTTTCTTT.

CDR3 amino acids: CASSYESTSGTKQFF. As DNA, the CDR3 is TGTGCCAGCAGCTACGAATCGACTAGCGGGACCAAGCAGTTCTTC. The gene calls are TRBV7-3 and TRBJ2-1, with TRBD2 matching 11 bases. Looked up from germline, CDR1 is SGHTA and CDR2 is FQGTGA. V was pared by 4 bases and J by 11 bases, with 10 bases of the junction left unmatched. CDR3 size: 15 residues.

The chain is built from TRBV28 and TRBJ1-5; 9 bases are a match to TRBD1. CDR3 length: 13 residues. Per the germline V gene, CDR1 is MDHEN and CDR2 is SYDVKM. With 11 bases clipped from V and 12 bases from J, the junction kept 14 bases outside the gene matches. CDR3 loop: CAGNYRGQWDQHF. The CDR3 nucleotides are TGTGCCGGCAATTACAGGGGGCAGTGGGACCAGCATTTT.